This T cell receptor beta chain appears in the sequencing data of a study of T-cell reconstitution after alpha-beta-depleted transplantation in children. A library of TCRbeta sequences, prepared with unique molecular identifiers, was generated. A single record per CDR3 protein comes from TCRdb applying MiXCR to the PCR reads. The table lists hundreds of thousands of distinct CDR3 sequences, 16% of them singletons. The CDR3 is 15 amino acids. CDR1 is SEHNR and CDR2 is FQNEAQ in the germline V gene (reference sequence). Between the trimmed V and J ends, which lost 1 base and 3 bases, there was a span of 12 bases.

The source material was PBMCs from the stem cell graft donor, sampled from the stem cell graft. The TCR originated in a human donor who donated a stem cell graft to a child with acute myeloid leukemia. This chain joins TRBV7-9 and TRBJ2-5; tentatively, D is TRBD1 (6 bases). This CDR3 reads CASSLVQSGEETQYF. The DNA for the CDR3 is TGTGCCAGCAGCTTAGTCCAATCAGGGGAAGAGACCCAGTACTTC.